The T cell receptor beta chain under discussion was sequenced for a study of T cells after posttransplantation cyclophosphamide. Study outcomes and limitations: After PTCy, TRB diversity resembled that of CNI/methotrexate controls. Skin or GI-infiltrating T cells shared few TRB sequences with blood. Donor CD8+ memory clones often dominated recipient blood repertoires at later times.

Treatment was busulfan-fludarabine conditioning, a marrow graft, and cyclophosphamide on days +3 and +4. As for this clone: The antigen is unknown.

The data were produced by immunoSEQ multiplex PCR, yet TCRdb's version contains in-frame clones alone and is incomplete. This sample has fewer than 13,000 clones, with 80% to 90% found just once. Trimming stripped 3 bases from V and 4 bases from J, with 19 bases between. Germline lookup yields CDR1 MGHRA and CDR2 YSYEKL. This CDR3 has 16 residues. This receptor was taken from a female patient aged 50-60 years who received an allogeneic stem cell transplant from a related donor, was CMV-positive, and had no GVHD. Some T cells may be provided by the graft donor. The chain uses TRBV4-1 and TRBJ2-7; a possible D gene is TRBD2 (6 bases). Sample: PBMCs, taken after allogeneic stem cell transplant with posttransplant cyclophosphamide. CDR3 amino acids: CASSHVPSGLPYEQYF. The CDR3, as DNA: TGCGCCAGCAGCCACGTCCCGAGCGGGCTACCTTACGAGCAGTACTTC.